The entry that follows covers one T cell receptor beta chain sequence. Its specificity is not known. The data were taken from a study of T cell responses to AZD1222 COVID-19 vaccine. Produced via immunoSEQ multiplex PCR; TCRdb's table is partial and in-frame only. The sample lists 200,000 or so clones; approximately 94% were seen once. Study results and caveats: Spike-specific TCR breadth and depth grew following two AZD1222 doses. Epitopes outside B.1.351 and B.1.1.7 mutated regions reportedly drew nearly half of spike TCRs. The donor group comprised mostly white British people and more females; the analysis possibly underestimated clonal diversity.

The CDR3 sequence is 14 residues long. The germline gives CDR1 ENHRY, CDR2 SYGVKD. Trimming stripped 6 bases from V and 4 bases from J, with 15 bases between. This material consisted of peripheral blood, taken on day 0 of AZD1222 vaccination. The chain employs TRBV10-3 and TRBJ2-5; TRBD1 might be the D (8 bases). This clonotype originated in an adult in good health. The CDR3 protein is CAIRSDREGETQYF. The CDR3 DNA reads TGTGCCATCAGATCGGACAGGGAGGGAGAGACCCAGTACTTC.